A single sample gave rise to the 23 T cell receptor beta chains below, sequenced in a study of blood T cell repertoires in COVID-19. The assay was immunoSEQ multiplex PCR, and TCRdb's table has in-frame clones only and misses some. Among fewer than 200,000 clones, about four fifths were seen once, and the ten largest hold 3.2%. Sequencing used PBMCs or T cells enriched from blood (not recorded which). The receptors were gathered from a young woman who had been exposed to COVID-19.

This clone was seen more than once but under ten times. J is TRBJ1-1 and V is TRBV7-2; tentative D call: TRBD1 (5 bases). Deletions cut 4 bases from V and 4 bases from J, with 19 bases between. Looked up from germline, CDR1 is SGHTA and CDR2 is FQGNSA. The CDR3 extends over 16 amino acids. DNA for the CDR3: TGTGCCAGCAGCTCGCCGTACCTAGGGGATGGCACTGAAGCTTTCTTT. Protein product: CASSSPYLGDGTEAFF.

CDR3 loop: CASSVDRLSSGNTIYF. CDR3 DNA: TGCGCCAGCAGCGTGGACCGCCTGAGCTCTGGAAACACCATATATTTT. The J gene is TRBJ1-3, the V gene TRBV5-1; D uncertain. This CDR3 region has 16 residues. The V gene lost 4 bases and the J gene lost 0 bases, with 14 bases spanning the gap. Germline values: CDR1 SGHRS, CDR2 YFSETQ.

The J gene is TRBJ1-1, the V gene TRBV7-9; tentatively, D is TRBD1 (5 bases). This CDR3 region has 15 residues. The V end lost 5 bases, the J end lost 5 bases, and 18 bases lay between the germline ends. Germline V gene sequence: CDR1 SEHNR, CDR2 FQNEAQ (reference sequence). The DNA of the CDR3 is TGTGCCAGCAGCATCTCTGGGGCATACATAACTGAAGCTTTCTTT. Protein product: CASSISGAYITEAFF.

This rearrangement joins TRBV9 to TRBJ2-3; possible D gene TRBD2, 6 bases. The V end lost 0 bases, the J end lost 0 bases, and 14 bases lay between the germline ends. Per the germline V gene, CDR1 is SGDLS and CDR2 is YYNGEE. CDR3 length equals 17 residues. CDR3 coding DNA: TGTGCCAGCAGCGTAGTACCTAGCGACATAAGCACAGATACGCAGTATTTT. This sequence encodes CASSVVPSDISTDTQYF.

CDR3: CASSETGIAGELFF. The CDR3, as DNA: TGCGCCAGCAGTGAGACAGGGATAGCCGGGGAGCTGTTTTTT. The V and J genes are TRBV10-2 and TRBJ2-2; tentatively, D is TRBD1 (6 bases). Germline loops: CDR1 WSHSY, CDR2 SAAADI. Trimming removed 2 bases from V and 6 bases from J, with 10 bases in between. The CDR3 is made up of 14 amino acids.

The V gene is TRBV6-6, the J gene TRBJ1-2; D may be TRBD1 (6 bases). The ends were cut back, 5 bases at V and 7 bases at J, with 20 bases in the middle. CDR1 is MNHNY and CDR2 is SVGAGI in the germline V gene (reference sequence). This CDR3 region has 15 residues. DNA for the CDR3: TGTGCCAGCAGTCCCCAAATACAGGGATTCTTTGGCTACACCTTC. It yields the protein CASSPQIQGFFGYTF.

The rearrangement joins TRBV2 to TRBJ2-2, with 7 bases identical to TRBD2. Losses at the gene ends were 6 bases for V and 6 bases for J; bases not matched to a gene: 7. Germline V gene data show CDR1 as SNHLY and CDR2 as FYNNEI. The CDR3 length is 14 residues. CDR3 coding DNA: TGTGCCAGCAGGGTTGGACTAGAACCCGGGGAGCTGTTTTTT. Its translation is CASRVGLEPGELFF.

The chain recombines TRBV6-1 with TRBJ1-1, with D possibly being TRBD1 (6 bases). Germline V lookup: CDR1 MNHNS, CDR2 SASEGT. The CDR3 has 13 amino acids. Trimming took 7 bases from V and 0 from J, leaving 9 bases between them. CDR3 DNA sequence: TGTGCCAGCATCCGGGACATGAACACTGAAGCTTTCTTT. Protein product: CASIRDMNTEAFF.

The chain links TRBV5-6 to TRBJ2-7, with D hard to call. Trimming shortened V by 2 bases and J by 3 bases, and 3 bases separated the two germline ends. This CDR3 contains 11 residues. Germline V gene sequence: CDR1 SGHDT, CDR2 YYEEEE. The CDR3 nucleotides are TGTGCCAGCAGCTTTAGCTACGAGCAGTACTTC. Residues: CASSFSYEQYF. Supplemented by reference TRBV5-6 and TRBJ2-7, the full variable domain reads DAGVTQSPTHLIKTRGQQVTLRCSPKSGHDTVSWYQQALGQGPQFIFQYYEEEERQRGNFPDRFSGHQFPNYSSELNVNALLLGDSALYLCASSFSYEQYFGPGTRLTVT.

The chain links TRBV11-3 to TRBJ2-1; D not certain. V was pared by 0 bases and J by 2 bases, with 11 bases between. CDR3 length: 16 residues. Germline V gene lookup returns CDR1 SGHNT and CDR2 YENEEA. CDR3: CASSLDEAATYNEQFF. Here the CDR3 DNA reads TGTGCCAGCAGCTTAGATGAGGCAGCTACCTACAATGAGCAGTTCTTC.

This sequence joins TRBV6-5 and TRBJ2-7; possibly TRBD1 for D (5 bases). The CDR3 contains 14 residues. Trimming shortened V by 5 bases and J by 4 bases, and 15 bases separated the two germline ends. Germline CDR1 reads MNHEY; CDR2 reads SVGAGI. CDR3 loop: CASSRTLQVYEQYF. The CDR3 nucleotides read TGTGCCAGCAGTCGGACCCTACAGGTTTACGAGCAGTACTTC.

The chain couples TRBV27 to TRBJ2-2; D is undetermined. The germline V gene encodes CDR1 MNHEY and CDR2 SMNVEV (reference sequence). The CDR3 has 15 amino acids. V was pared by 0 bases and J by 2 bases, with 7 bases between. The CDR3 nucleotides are TGTGCCAGCAGTTTATCCGGTGCAAACACCGGGGAGCTGTTTTTT. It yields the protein CASSLSGANTGELFF.

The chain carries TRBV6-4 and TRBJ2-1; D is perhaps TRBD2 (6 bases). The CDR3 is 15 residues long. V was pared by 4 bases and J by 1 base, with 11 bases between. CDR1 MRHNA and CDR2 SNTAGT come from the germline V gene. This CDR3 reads CASSALTSSYNEQFF. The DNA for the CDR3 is TGTGCCAGCAGTGCACTGACTAGTTCCTACAATGAGCAGTTCTTC.

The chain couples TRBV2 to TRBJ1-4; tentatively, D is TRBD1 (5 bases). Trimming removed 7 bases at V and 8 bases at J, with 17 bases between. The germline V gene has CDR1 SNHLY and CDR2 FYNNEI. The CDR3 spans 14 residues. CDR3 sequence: CASMSRGGSEKLFF. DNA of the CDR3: TGTGCCAGCATGTCCCGGGGGGGATCCGAAAAACTGTTTTTT.

CDR3 nucleotide sequence: TGTGCCACCAGTGATTTGCTGATGGAGACCTACGAGCAGTACTTC. Its translation is CATSDLLMETYEQYF. This chain uses TRBV24-1 with TRBJ2-7; unclear D gene. CDR3 size: 15 residues. Between the trimmed V and J ends, which lost 0 bases and 2 bases, there was a span of 10 bases. Germline CDR1 is KGHDR and CDR2 is SFDVKD.

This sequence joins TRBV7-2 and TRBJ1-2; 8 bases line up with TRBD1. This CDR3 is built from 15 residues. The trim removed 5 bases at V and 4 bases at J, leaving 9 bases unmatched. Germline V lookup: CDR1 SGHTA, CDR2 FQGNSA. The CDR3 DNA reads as TGTGCCAGCAGCCCTCAGGGGGCGCTTGGCTATGGCTACACCTTC. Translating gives CASSPQGALGYGYTF.

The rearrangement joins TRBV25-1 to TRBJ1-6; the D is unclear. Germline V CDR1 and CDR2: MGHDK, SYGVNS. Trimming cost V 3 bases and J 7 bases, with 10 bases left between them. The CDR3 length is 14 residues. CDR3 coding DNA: TGTGCCAGCAGTGATGGAGGACCGAATTCACCCCTCCACTTT. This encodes CASSDGGPNSPLHF.

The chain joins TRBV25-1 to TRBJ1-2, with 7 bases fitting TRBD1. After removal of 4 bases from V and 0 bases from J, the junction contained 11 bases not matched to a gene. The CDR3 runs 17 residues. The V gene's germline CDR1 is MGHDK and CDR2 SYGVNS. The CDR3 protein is CASSGYRDSESNYGYTF. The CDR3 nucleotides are TGTGCCAGCAGTGGATACCGGGACAGCGAATCTAACTATGGCTACACCTTC.

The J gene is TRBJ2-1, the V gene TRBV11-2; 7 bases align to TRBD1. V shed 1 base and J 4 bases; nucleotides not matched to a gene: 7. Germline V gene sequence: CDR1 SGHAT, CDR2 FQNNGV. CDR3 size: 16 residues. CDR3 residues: CASSLAAGGNYNEQFF. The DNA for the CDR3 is TGTGCCAGCAGCTTAGCGGCAGGGGGAAATTACAATGAGCAGTTCTTC.

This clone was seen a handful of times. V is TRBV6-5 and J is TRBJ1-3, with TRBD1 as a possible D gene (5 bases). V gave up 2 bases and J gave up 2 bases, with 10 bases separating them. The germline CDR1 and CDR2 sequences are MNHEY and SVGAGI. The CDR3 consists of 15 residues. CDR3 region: CASSYDSLPGNTIYF. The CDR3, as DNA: TGTGCCAGCAGTTACGACAGTTTACCTGGAAACACCATATATTTT.

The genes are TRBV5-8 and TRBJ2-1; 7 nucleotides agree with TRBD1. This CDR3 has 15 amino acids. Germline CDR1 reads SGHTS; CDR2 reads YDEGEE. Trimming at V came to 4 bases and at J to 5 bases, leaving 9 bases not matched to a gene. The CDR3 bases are TGTGCCAGCAGCCTAGGACAGGCTCAAAACAATGAGCAGTTCTTC. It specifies CASSLGQAQNNEQFF.

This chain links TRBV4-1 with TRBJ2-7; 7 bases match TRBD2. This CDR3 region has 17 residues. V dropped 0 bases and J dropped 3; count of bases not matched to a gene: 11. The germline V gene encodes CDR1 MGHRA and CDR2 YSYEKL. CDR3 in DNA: TGCGCCAGCAGCCAAGATGAGGGGCTAGCGGATTTCTACGAGCAGTACTTC. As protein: CASSQDEGLADFYEQYF.

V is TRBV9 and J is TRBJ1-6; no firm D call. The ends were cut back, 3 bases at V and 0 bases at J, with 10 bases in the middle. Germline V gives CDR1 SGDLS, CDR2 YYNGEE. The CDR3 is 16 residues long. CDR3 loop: CASSATGSSYNSPLHF. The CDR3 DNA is TGTGCCAGCAGCGCAACCGGTAGCTCCTATAATTCACCCCTCCACTTT. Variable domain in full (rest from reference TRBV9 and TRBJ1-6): DSGVTQTPKHLITATGQRVTLRCSPRSGDLSVYWYQQSLDQGLQFLIQYYNGEERAKGNILERFSAQQFPDLHSELNLSSLELGDSALYFCASSATGSSYNSPLHFGNGTRLTVT.